Below, 22 T cell receptor beta chains from the same sample are listed, as sequenced in a study of blood T cell repertoires in COVID-19. Method: immunoSEQ multiplex PCR; TCRdb's copy keeps in-frame clones and lacks some. Here the sample spans about 380,000 clones, nearly 90% being singletons. Sequencing input: peripheral blood. The source of these receptors is a man aged 18 to 29 with active or convalescent COVID-19.

The chain joins TRBV5-6 to TRBJ1-1; the D gene is possibly TRBD1 (6 bases). Per the germline V gene, CDR1 is SGHDT and CDR2 is YYEEEE. V was pared by 2 bases and J by 7 bases, with 6 bases between. CDR3 length: 11 amino acids. The CDR3, as DNA: TGTGCCAGCAGCTTAGGGGGTGAAGCTTTCTTT. Amino acid sequence: CASSLGGEAFF.

The genes are TRBV18 and TRBJ1-1; 8 bases agree with TRBD1. The CDR3 has 15 amino acids. Germline values: CDR1 KGHSH, CDR2 LQKENI. Trimming cost V 3 bases and J 4 bases; bases outside gene matches: 7. The CDR3 protein is CASSPRQGPGTEAFF. DNA of the CDR3: TGTGCCAGCTCACCCCGACAGGGGCCGGGCACTGAAGCTTTCTTT.

The table lists this clone with a count of one. This chain links TRBV2 with TRBJ1-1; D gene unclear. Germline CDR1 reads SNHLY; CDR2 reads FYNNEI. This CDR3 spans 16 amino acids. V gave up 8 bases and J gave up 4 bases, with 23 bases separating them. The CDR3 loop reads CASASEGGRKSTEAFF. In DNA, the CDR3 is TGTGCCAGCGCCAGTGAGGGAGGCCGGAAGAGCACTGAAGCTTTCTTT.

The J gene is TRBJ1-6, the V gene TRBV7-2; 10 bases line up with TRBD1. V was pared by 5 bases and J by 14 bases, with 15 bases of the junction left unmatched. This CDR3 has 16 amino acids. Per germline, CDR1 SGHTA and CDR2 FQGNSA. For the CDR3, the DNA is TGTGCCAGCAGCCGGGACAGGGGCCCATCAGGGTCCACCCTCCACTTT. Its protein product is CASSRDRGPSGSTLHF.

The rearrangement uses TRBV6-4 and TRBJ1-2; 8 nucleotides agree with TRBD1. Unmatched junction bases numbered 4, after V lost 3 bases and J lost 1 base. Germline loops: CDR1 MRHNA, CDR2 SNTAGT. The CDR3 is 15 residues long. The CDR3, as DNA: TGTGCCAGCAGTGATAATACAGGGGGTAACTATGGCTACACCTTC. It encodes CASSDNTGGNYGYTF.

This chain connects TRBV4-2 to TRBJ2-1; TRBD2 agrees at 10 bases. From germline, CDR1 is LGHNA and CDR2 YNFKEQ. The junction had 9 bases not matched to a gene; V was cut back by 3 bases and J by 7 bases. The CDR3 runs 16 residues. In nucleotides, the CDR3 is TGTGCCAGCAGCCAGGTCAGCGGGGGGGTTTCAAATGAGCAGTTCTTC. Amino acids: CASSQVSGGVSNEQFF.

The rearrangement links TRBV5-8 to TRBJ1-5, with D uncertain. Trimming removed 7 bases at V and 6 bases at J, with 14 bases between. Germline CDR1 is SGHTS and CDR2 is YDEGEE. CDR3 length: 13 amino acids. The CDR3 DNA reads TGTGCCAGCTCCCTAGAGGGCGGTCAGCCCCAGCATTTT. Protein: CASSLEGGQPQHF.

The chain joins TRBV7-3 to TRBJ1-1; TRBD1 aligns across 9 bases. The germline gives CDR1 SGHTA, CDR2 FQGTGA. Unmatched junction bases numbered 8, after V lost 3 bases and J lost 6 bases. The CDR3 is made up of 15 amino acids. The CDR3 DNA sequence: TGTGCCAGCAGCTTTACCTGGGACAGGGCCTCTGAAGCTTTCTTT. Encoded protein: CASSFTWDRASEAFF.

The chain has TRBV6-4 and TRBJ2-1, with 13 bases matching TRBD2. After removal of 6 bases from V and 0 bases from J, the junction contained 11 bases not matched to a gene. The CDR3 extends over 19 amino acids. CDR1 and CDR2 (germline): MRHNA, SNTAGT. The CDR3 coding sequence is TGTGCCAGCAGCATTGGGACTAGCGGGATTCTCAGCTCCTACAATGAGCAGTTCTTC. Amino acids: CASSIGTSGILSSYNEQFF.

The V call is TRBV7-9, the J call TRBJ2-7, with a possible D match to TRBD2 (5 bases). The CDR3 has 13 residues. V dropped 8 bases and J dropped 2 bases, with 13 bases sitting between them. CDR1 and CDR2 from the germline V gene are SEHNR and FQNEAQ (reference sequence). CDR3 loop: CASRDSLTYEQYF. The CDR3 coding sequence is TGTGCCAGCCGGGATAGCCTTACCTACGAGCAGTACTTC.

The chain carries TRBV7-8 and TRBJ2-1, with 7 nucleotides matching TRBD2. Trimming at V came to 8 bases and at J to 1 base, leaving 20 bases not matched to a gene. CDR3 length: 19 residues. Germline CDR1 SGHVS, CDR2 FQNEAQ. The CDR3 DNA is TGTGCCAGCGGCGGGGGAAGAGCGCATATCCGTGGTTCCTACAATGAGCAGTTCTTC. The encoded protein is CASGGGRAHIRGSYNEQFF.

This chain joins TRBV19 and TRBJ2-5; 7 positions match TRBD1. CDR1 is LNHDA and CDR2 is SQIVND in the germline V gene (reference sequence). J gave up 5 bases and V 5 bases, and 5 bases lay outside the gene matches. The CDR3 extends over 13 amino acids. CDR3 region: CASSGNRGETQYF. The CDR3 coding sequence is TGTGCCAGTAGTGGGAACAGGGGTGAGACCCAGTACTTC.

The rearrangement links TRBV4-2 to TRBJ1-3; D uncertain. Trimming pared 1 base from V and 2 bases from J, leaving 6 bases between. The CDR3 extends over 14 amino acids. The germline gives CDR1 LGHNA, CDR2 YNFKEQ. The CDR3 spells CASSQAPTGNTIYF. DNA for the CDR3: TGTGCCAGCAGCCAAGCCCCAACTGGAAACACCATATATTTT.

J is TRBJ2-2 and V is TRBV19; D not certain. The CDR3 has 14 amino acids. Germline CDR1 and CDR2: LNHDA and SQIVND (reference sequence). Trimming took off 4 bases at V and 7 bases at J, with 13 bases between the two ends. CDR3 sequence (DNA): TGTGCCAGTAGTAATGGTGAGGCGTACGGGGAGCTGTTTTTT. Protein sequence: CASSNGEAYGELFF.

The chain combines TRBV6-5 with TRBJ1-4; TRBD1 matches at 11 bases. Germline V gene sequence: CDR1 MNHEY, CDR2 SVGAGI. The CDR3 spans 14 residues. J gave up 7 bases and V 7 bases, and 5 bases lay outside the gene matches. In nucleotides, the CDR3 is TGTGCCAGCAAAGTGGGACAGGGGGGTGAAAAACTGTTTTTT. The encoded protein is CASKVGQGGEKLFF.

The rearrangement joins TRBV19 to TRBJ1-5, with 11 bases that match TRBD1. Trimming removed 5 bases from V and 8 bases from J; junction bases left unmatched: 8. Germline lookup yields CDR1 LNHDA and CDR2 SQIVND (reference sequence). The CDR3 runs to 15 residues. The DNA for the CDR3 is TGTGCCAGTAGTGCCCCACGGGACAGGGGGAAGCCCCAGCATTTT. This sequence encodes CASSAPRDRGKPQHF.

The rearrangement uses TRBV29-1 and TRBJ2-7; D unclear. CDR1 is SQVTM, CDR2 ANQGSEA, per germline. Trimming left V 7 bases short and J 3 bases short, with 13 bases between. The CDR3 has 12 amino acids. The CDR3 sequence is CSAGSGDYEQYF. In nucleotides, the CDR3 is TGCAGCGCCGGGTCCGGTGACTACGAGCAGTACTTC.

The V and J genes are TRBV6-5 and TRBJ2-5; 11 bases map to TRBD2. Germline V gives CDR1 MNHEY, CDR2 SVGAGI. V shed 6 bases, J shed 3 bases, and the junction held 3 bases outside the gene matches. The CDR3 is 14 residues long. The CDR3 sequence: CASSSGLAEETQYF. DNA of the CDR3: TGTGCCAGCAGCTCGGGACTAGCGGAAGAGACCCAGTACTTC.

This sequence joins TRBV19 and TRBJ2-7; a possible D gene is TRBD2 (5 bases). Germline V gene data show CDR1 as LNHDA and CDR2 as SQIVND (reference sequence). V was shortened by 3 bases and J by 0 bases, with 15 bases between the two germline ends. The CDR3 is made up of 16 amino acids. The CDR3 DNA sequence: TGTGCCAGTAGTATTGGGCTAGCCCTAAGCTCCTACGAGCAGTACTTC. Its protein is CASSIGLALSSYEQYF.

The chain combines TRBV28 with TRBJ1-2; D is perhaps TRBD1 (6 bases). The germline gives CDR1 MDHEN, CDR2 SYDVKM. The V gene lost 10 bases and the J gene lost 4 bases, with 10 bases spanning the gap. CDR3 length: 11 residues. CDR3 sequence: CATGQLYGYTF. CDR3 DNA: TGTGCCACTGGACAGCTCTATGGCTACACCTTC.

The chain couples TRBV28 to TRBJ2-6; no clear D gene. The CDR3 spans 17 residues. Trimming removed 6 bases from V and 0 bases from J, with 15 bases in between. CDR1 and CDR2 from the germline V gene are MDHEN and SYDVKM. The CDR3 here is CASSFPSSVSGANVLTF. CDR3 sequence (DNA): TGTGCCAGCAGCTTCCCCTCGTCAGTCTCTGGGGCCAACGTCCTGACTTTC.

The genes are TRBV4-2 and TRBJ2-7; possibly TRBD1 for D (5 bases). Germline lookup yields CDR1 LGHNA and CDR2 YNFKEQ. Trimming took off 1 base at V and 4 bases at J, with 14 bases between the two ends. This CDR3 is 15 amino acids long. CDR3 sequence reads: CASSQAKGMIYEQYF. Written as DNA, the CDR3 is TGTGCCAGCAGCCAAGCTAAGGGGATGATATACGAGCAGTACTTC.